The 25 T cell receptor beta chains listed next were all sequenced from one sample in a study of blood T cells in healthy people across ages. A second PCR, run for roughly 6 to 11 cycles, used a sample-barcoded 5' primer plus a J-beta primer mix. TCRdb re-analysed the 5' RACE reads in MiXCR, keeping a single row per CDR3 protein. The sample lists approximately 1,100,000 distinct CDR3 sequences; 45% were seen once. Sequenced input: blood. All receptors derive from a woman in her sixties or seventies in good health.

The rearrangement links TRBV6-6 to TRBJ2-3, with 8 bases fitting TRBD1. J gave up 4 bases and V 5 bases, and 11 bases lay outside the gene matches. This CDR3 has 16 amino acids. CDR1 and CDR2 from the germline V gene are MNHNY and SVGAGI (reference sequence). CDR3 region: CASSRPTGELSDTQYF. As DNA, the CDR3 is TGTGCCAGCAGTAGACCGACAGGGGAGTTGTCAGATACGCAGTATTTT.

This chain connects TRBV29-1 to TRBJ2-5, with 8 bases matching TRBD2. The CDR3 has 12 residues. The germline gives CDR1 SQVTM, CDR2 ANQGSEA. Germline trimming cut 6 bases from V and 11 bases from J; bases unmatched to any gene: 11. The CDR3 DNA is TGCAGCGTCCGGGAGGGGGGTGGAGAGCAGTACTTC. Amino acids: CSVREGGGEQYF.

The genes are TRBV24-1 and TRBJ1-6; D unclear. CDR3 size: 14 residues. Germline V gene data show CDR1 as KGHDR and CDR2 as SFDVKD. Between the trimmed V and J ends, which lost 5 bases and 5 bases, there was a span of 9 bases. The CDR3 sequence is CATSVDENNSPLHF. DNA of the CDR3: TGTGCCACCAGTGTGGACGAGAATAATTCACCCCTCCACTTT.

V is TRBV3-1 and J is TRBJ2-3; 11 bases are shared with TRBD2. Germline CDR1 is LGHDT and CDR2 is YNNKEL (reference sequence). The CDR3 is 15 amino acids. The junction had 8 bases not matched to a gene; V was cut back by 8 bases and J by 4 bases. For the CDR3, the DNA is TGTGCCAGCGATATTAGCGGGAGGGGCGCAGATACGCAGTATTTT. Amino acid sequence: CASDISGRGADTQYF.

In this sample, this clonotype turned up a few times. This chain uses TRBV20-1 with TRBJ2-5; D uncertain. Germline CDR1 reads DFQATT; CDR2 reads SNEGSKA (reference sequence). Trimming stripped 0 bases from V and 2 bases from J, with 13 bases between. CDR3 length equals 15 residues. The CDR3, as DNA: TGCAGTGCTAGAGACGGCTTGGGGTTACAAGAGACCCAGTACTTC. The encoded protein is CSARDGLGLQETQYF.

The chain has TRBV28 and TRBJ2-1; D gene uncertain. Trimming took off 4 bases at V and 9 bases at J, with 16 bases between the two ends. The CDR3 runs 14 residues. Germline V gives CDR1 MDHEN, CDR2 SYDVKM. In nucleotides, the CDR3 is TGTGCCAGCAGTTCGGCTACTAAGCCGGTTGAGCAGTTCTTC. As protein: CASSSATKPVEQFF. Full variable domain (rest looked up from reference TRBV28 and TRBJ2-1): DVKVTQSSRYLVKRTGEKVFLECVQDMDHENMFWYRQDPGLGLRLIYFSYDVKMKEKGDIPEGYSVSREKKERFSLILESASTNQTSMYLCASSSATKPVEQFFGPGTRLTVL.

The rearrangement uses TRBV30 and TRBJ2-7; D uncertain. The CDR3 length is 12 residues. Germline lookup yields CDR1 GTSNPN and CDR2 SVGIG (reference sequence). Deletions cut 0 bases from V and 3 bases from J, with 6 bases between. The DNA of the CDR3 is TGTGCCTGGAGTGTACCCGGCTACGAGCAGTACTTC. Residues: CAWSVPGYEQYF.

This clonotype came up a few times. The chain has TRBV3-1 and TRBJ2-3, with D possibly being TRBD1 (6 bases). CDR1 and CDR2 from the germline V gene are LGHDT and YNNKEL (reference sequence). The CDR3 totals 11 residues. Trimming shortened V by 8 bases and J by 8 bases, and 11 bases separated the two germline ends. CDR3 sequence (DNA): TGTGCCAGCGCCCTAGGGGGTACGCAGTATTTT. This encodes CASALGGTQYF.

The chain links TRBV6-5 to TRBJ2-3; 9 bases are a match to TRBD2. V trimming: 0 bases; J trimming: 4 bases; junction bases outside the gene matches: 14. The CDR3 spans 19 residues. Germline V gene lookup returns CDR1 MNHEY and CDR2 SVGAGI. This chain's CDR3 is CASSYSITSGPPGADTQYF. The CDR3 region has the DNA TGTGCCAGCAGTTACTCGATCACTAGCGGGCCGCCGGGGGCAGATACGCAGTATTTT.

The V call is TRBV20-1, the J call TRBJ2-7; 10 bases agree with TRBD1. J was trimmed by 1 base and V by 5 bases; bases with no gene match: 5. The CDR3 contains 14 residues. The germline gives CDR1 DFQATT, CDR2 SNEGSKA (reference sequence). The CDR3 sequence is CSAGGQGLSYEQYF. The DNA of the CDR3 is TGCAGTGCTGGGGGACAGGGGCTTTCCTACGAGCAGTACTTC.

The V and J genes are TRBV29-1 and TRBJ1-2; 7 positions match TRBD1. V trimming: 7 bases; J trimming: 0 bases; junction bases outside the gene matches: 8. The CDR3 loop spans 14 amino acids. Germline assignment: CDR1 SQVTM and CDR2 ANQGSEA. The CDR3 loop reads CSANFRGSNYGYTF. The CDR3 nucleotides read TGCAGCGCTAACTTCAGGGGGTCTAACTATGGCTACACCTTC.

In this sample, this clonotype turned up a few times. The rearrangement uses TRBV5-1 and TRBJ2-6, with D perhaps TRBD1 (6 bases). V lost 3 bases and J 0 bases, leaving 16 bases between the germline ends. CDR1 is SGHRS and CDR2 is YFSETQ in the germline V gene. There are 18 residues in the CDR3. The CDR3 loop reads CASSSRLATGSGANVLTF. The CDR3 nucleotides are TGCGCCAGCAGCTCGAGGCTGGCGACAGGCTCTGGGGCCAACGTCCTGACTTTC.

This clonotype was found a few times. The CDR3 reads CASSSGSNSPLHF. The CDR3 region has the DNA TGTGCCAGCAGCTCCGGGAGTAATTCACCCCTCCACTTT. V and J are TRBV7-3 and TRBJ1-6, with unresolved D. This CDR3 has 13 amino acids. The V gene lost 4 bases and the J gene lost 6 bases, with 7 bases spanning the gap. CDR1 SGHTA and CDR2 FQGTGA come from the germline V gene.

This clonotype was found a few times. This chain connects TRBV18 to TRBJ2-4; maybe TRBD2 (6 bases). Trimming took off 6 bases at V and 13 bases at J, with 16 bases between the two ends. The CDR3 contains 12 residues. Per germline, CDR1 KGHSH and CDR2 LQKENI. CDR3 DNA sequence: TGTGCCAGCTCTCGGGAGAGCTGGGGGCAGTACTTC. Its protein product is CASSRESWGQYF.

This clonotype has just a few counts. CDR3: CSASGAVHNEQFF. In DNA form, the CDR3 reads TGCAGTGCTAGCGGAGCGGTCCACAATGAGCAGTTCTTC. The genes are TRBV20-1 and TRBJ2-1; TRBD2 might be the D (5 bases). The ends were cut back, 3 bases at V and 5 bases at J, with 11 bases in the middle. The CDR3 length is 13 residues. Germline CDR1 reads DFQATT; CDR2 reads SNEGSKA (reference sequence).

V and J are TRBV14 and TRBJ2-7; the match to TRBD1 covers 7 bases. Germline trimming cut 0 bases from V and 2 bases from J; bases unmatched to any gene: 4. In germline, CDR1 is SGHDN, CDR2 FVKESK. The CDR3 extends over 15 amino acids. CDR3 nucleotides: TGTGCCAGCAGCCAAGACGTCGGACAGGCCTACGAGCAGTACTTC. Encoded protein: CASSQDVGQAYEQYF.

The chain carries TRBV29-1 and TRBJ2-7, with 9 bases matching TRBD1. Looked up from germline, CDR1 is SQVTM and CDR2 is ANQGSEA. The CDR3 spans 14 residues. Trimming removed 7 bases from V and 5 bases from J; junction bases left unmatched: 12. Here the CDR3 DNA reads TGCAGCGCCCAGGGACAGGGCAGGAGCGACGAGCAGTACTTC. Translated, it gives CSAQGQGRSDEQYF.

The genes are TRBV3-1 and TRBJ2-4; D not certain. Germline loops: CDR1 LGHDT, CDR2 YNNKEL (reference sequence). V was pared by 1 base and J by 11 bases, with 15 bases between. CDR3 length: 14 residues. In DNA, the CDR3 is TGTGCCAGCAGCCAAGGGCCAGCAGTTTACGTTCAGTACTTC. It is translated as CASSQGPAVYVQYF.

V is TRBV16 and J is TRBJ2-7, with D possibly being TRBD1 (6 bases). The CDR3 is made up of 14 amino acids. Germline V lookup: CDR1 KGHSY, CDR2 FQNENV. V lost 2 bases and J lost 4, with 12 bases in between. The CDR3 loop reads CASSQATGLYEQYF. The CDR3 bases are TGTGCCAGCAGCCAAGCAACAGGGCTATACGAGCAGTACTTC.

As DNA, the CDR3 is TGCAGCGTCTTACTAGCGGGAGTGCCTGAGCAGTTCTTC. Its protein product is CSVLLAGVPEQFF. The rearrangement joins TRBV29-1 to TRBJ2-1; 11 bases agree with TRBD2. CDR3 size: 13 residues. Germline V gene sequence: CDR1 SQVTM, CDR2 ANQGSEA. V gave up 6 bases and J gave up 9 bases; unmatched junction bases: 7.

The gene calls are TRBV15 and TRBJ1-5, with TRBD1 matching over 7 bases. CDR3 length: 14 residues. The germline V gene encodes CDR1 LNHNV and CDR2 YYDKDF (reference sequence). V shed 5 bases and J 6 bases; nucleotides not matched to a gene: 7. The CDR3 DNA follows: TGTGCCACCAGCCCCAGACAGGGTAGTCAGCCCCAGCATTTT. Translated, it gives CATSPRQGSQPQHF.

Only a few counts were recorded for this clonotype. J is TRBJ2-7 and V is TRBV3-1; 12 bases match TRBD2. The length of the CDR3 is 16 residues. The trim removed 4 bases at V and 4 bases at J, leaving 8 bases unmatched. In germline, CDR1 is LGHDT, CDR2 YNNKEL (reference sequence). CDR3 residues: CASSRRSGTSGYEQYF. The DNA for the CDR3 is TGTGCCAGCAGCCGCCGATCCGGGACTAGCGGGTACGAGCAGTACTTC.

For the CDR3, the DNA is TGTGCCAGCAGCCCAGAAGGTCCAGGGTTAAAGGCTGAGCAGTACTTC. Its translation: CASSPEGPGLKAEQYF. The chain links TRBV7-9 to TRBJ2-7; weak D call: TRBD1 (5 bases). CDR1 is SEHNR and CDR2 is FQNEAQ in the germline V gene (reference sequence). Trimming took 5 bases from V and 7 from J, leaving 24 bases between them. The CDR3 sequence is 16 residues long.

This sequence joins TRBV5-4 and TRBJ2-1, with D possibly being TRBD1 or TRBD2 (5 bases each). The CDR3 runs 13 residues. Germline V CDR1 and CDR2: SGHNT, YYREEE (reference sequence). The ends were cut back, 4 bases at V and 5 bases at J, with 10 bases in the middle. The DNA of the CDR3 is TGTGCCAGCAGCGTGGTGGGACACAATGAGCAGTTCTTC. Protein: CASSVVGHNEQFF. Combining the CDR3 with reference TRBV5-4 and TRBJ2-1 gives the whole variable domain ETGVTQSPTHLIKTRGQQVTLRCSSQSGHNTVSWYQQALGQGPQFIFQYYREEENGRGNFPPRFSGLQFPNYSSELNVNALELDDSALYLCASSVVGHNEQFFGPGTRLTVL.

The chain joins TRBV7-9 to TRBJ2-1; 10 bases line up with TRBD2. The CDR3 has 17 residues. V gave up 1 base and J gave up 0 bases; unmatched junction bases: 3. Germline values: CDR1 SEHNR, CDR2 FQNEAQ (reference sequence). The DNA for the CDR3 is TGTGCCAGCAGCTTAGAGCGGGGGGGCCGCTCCTACAATGAGCAGTTCTTC. This sequence encodes CASSLERGGRSYNEQFF.